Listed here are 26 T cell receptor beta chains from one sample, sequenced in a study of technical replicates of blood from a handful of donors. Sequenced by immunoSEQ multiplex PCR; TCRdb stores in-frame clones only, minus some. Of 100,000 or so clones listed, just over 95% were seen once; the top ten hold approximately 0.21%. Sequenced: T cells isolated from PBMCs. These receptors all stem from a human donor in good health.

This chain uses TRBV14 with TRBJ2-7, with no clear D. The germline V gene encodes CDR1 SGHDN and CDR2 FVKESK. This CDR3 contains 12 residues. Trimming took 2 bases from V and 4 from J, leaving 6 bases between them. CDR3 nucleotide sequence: TGTGCCAGCAGCCAAACACGTTACGAGCAGTACTTC. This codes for CASSQTRYEQYF.

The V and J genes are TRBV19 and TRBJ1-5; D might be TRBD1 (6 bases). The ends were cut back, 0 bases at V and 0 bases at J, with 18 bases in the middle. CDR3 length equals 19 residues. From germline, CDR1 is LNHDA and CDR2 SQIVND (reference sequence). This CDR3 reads CASSIEGGPSTYSNQPQHF. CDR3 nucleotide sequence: TGTGCCAGTAGTATAGAAGGGGGACCTTCTACCTATAGCAATCAGCCCCAGCATTTT.

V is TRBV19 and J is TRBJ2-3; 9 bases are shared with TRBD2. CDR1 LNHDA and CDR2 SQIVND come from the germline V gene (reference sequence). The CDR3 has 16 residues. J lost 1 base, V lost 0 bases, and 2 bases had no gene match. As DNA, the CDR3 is TGTGCCAGTAGTATAGACCGACTAGCGGGCACAGATACGCAGTATTTT. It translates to CASSIDRLAGTDTQYF. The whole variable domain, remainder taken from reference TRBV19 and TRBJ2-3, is DGGITQSPKYLFRKEGQNVTLSCEQNLNHDAMYWYRQDPGQGLRLIYYSQIVNDFQKGDIAEGYSVSREKKESFPLTVTSAQKNPTAFYLCASSIDRLAGTDTQYFGPGTRLTVL.

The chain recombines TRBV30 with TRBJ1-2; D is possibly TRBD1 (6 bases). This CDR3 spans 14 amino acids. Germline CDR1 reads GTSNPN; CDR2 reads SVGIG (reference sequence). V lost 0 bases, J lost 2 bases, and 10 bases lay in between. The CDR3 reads CAWSVSQGNYGYTF. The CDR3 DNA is TGTGCCTGGAGTGTATCTCAGGGGAACTATGGCTACACCTTC.

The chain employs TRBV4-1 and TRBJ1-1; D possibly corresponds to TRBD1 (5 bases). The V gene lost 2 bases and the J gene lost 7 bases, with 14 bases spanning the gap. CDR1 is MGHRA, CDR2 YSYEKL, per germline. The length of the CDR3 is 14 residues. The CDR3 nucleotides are TGCGCCAGCAGCCAATCATACGGGGGAATTGAAGCTTTCTTT. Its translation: CASSQSYGGIEAFF.

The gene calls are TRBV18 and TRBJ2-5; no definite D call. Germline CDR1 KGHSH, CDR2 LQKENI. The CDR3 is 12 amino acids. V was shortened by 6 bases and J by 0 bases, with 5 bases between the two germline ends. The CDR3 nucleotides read TGTGCCAGCTCCCCGTACCAAGAGACCCAGTACTTC. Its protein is CASSPYQETQYF. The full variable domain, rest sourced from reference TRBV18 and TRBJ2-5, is NAGVMQNPRHLVRRRGQEARLRCSPMKGHSHVYWYRQLPEEGLKFMVYLQKENIIDESGMPKERFSAEFPKEGPSILRIQQVVRGDSAAYFCASSPYQETQYFGPGTRLLVL.

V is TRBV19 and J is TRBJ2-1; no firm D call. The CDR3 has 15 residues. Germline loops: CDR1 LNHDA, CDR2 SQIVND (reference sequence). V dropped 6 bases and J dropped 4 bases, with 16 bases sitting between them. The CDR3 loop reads CASSPFRSGYNEQFF. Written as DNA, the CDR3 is TGTGCCAGTAGCCCGTTTCGGTCCGGGTACAATGAGCAGTTCTTC.

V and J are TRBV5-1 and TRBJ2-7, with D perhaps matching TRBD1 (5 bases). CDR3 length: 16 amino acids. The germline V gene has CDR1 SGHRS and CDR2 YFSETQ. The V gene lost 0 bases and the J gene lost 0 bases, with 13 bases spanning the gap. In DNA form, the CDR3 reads TGCGCCAGCAGCTTGGTTGGGCAGGGCACCTCCTACGAGCAGTACTTC. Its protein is CASSLVGQGTSYEQYF.

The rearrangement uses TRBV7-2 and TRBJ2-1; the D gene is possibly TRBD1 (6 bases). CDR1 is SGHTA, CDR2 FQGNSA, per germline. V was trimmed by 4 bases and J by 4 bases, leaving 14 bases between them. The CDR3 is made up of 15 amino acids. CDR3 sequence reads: CASSSPQTGYNEQFF. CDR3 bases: TGTGCCAGCAGCTCCCCCCAGACAGGATACAATGAGCAGTTCTTC.

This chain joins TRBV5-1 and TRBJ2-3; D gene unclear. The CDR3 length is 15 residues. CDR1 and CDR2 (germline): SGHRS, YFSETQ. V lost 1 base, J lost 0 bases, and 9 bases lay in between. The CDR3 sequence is CASSLNGQSTDTQYF. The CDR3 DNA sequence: TGCGCCAGCAGCTTGAATGGGCAGAGCACAGATACGCAGTATTTT. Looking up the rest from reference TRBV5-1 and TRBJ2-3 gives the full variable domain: KAGVTQTPRYLIKTRGQQVTLSCSPISGHRSVSWYQQTPGQGLQFLFEYFSETQRNKGNFPGRFSGRQFSNSRSEMNVSTLELGDSALYLCASSLNGQSTDTQYFGPGTRLTVL.

The CDR3 loop is CASRAGAGQGSEKLFF. The CDR3 coding sequence is TGCGCCAGCAGGGCTGGTGCGGGACAGGGGTCTGAAAAACTGTTTTTT. J is TRBJ1-4 and V is TRBV5-1; 10 nucleotides match TRBD1. Germline-derived CDR1 and CDR2 are SGHRS and YFSETQ. J was trimmed by 7 bases and V by 5 bases; bases with no gene match: 11. The CDR3 spans 16 residues.

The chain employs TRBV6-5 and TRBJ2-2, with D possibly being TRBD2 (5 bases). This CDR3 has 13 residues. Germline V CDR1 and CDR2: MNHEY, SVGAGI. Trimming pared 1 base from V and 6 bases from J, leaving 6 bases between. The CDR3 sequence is CASSYFGAGELFF. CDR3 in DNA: TGTGCCAGCAGTTACTTCGGGGCCGGGGAGCTGTTTTTT.

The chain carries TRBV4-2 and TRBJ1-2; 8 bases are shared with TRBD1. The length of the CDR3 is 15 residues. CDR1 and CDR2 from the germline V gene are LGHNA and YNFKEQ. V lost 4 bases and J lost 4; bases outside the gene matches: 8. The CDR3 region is CASSPYGQGCYGYTF. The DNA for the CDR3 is TGTGCCAGCAGCCCCTACGGACAGGGCTGCTATGGCTACACCTTC.

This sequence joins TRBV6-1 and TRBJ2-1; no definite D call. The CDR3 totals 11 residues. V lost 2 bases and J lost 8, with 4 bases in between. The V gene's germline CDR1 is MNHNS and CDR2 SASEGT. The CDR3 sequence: CASSELDEQFF. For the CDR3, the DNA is TGTGCCAGCAGTGAACTCGATGAGCAGTTCTTC.

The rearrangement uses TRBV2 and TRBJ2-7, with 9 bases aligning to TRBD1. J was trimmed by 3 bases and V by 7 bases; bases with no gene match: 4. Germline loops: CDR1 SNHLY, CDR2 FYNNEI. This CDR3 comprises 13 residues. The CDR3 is CASMGTGNYEQYF. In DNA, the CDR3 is TGTGCCAGCATGGGGACAGGGAACTACGAGCAGTACTTC.

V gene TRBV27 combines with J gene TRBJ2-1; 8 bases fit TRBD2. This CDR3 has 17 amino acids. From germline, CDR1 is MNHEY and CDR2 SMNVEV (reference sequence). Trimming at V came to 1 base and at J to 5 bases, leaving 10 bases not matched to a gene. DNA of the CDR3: TGTGCCAGCAGTTTATTAGTGACAGCGGGAGAGAACAATGAGCAGTTCTTC. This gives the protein CASSLLVTAGENNEQFF.

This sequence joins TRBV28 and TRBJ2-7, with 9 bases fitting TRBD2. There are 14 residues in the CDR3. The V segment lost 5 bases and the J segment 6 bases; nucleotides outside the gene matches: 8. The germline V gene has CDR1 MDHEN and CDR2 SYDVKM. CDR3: CASSIPGLAFEQYF. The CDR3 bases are TGTGCCAGCAGTATACCGGGACTAGCTTTCGAGCAGTACTTC. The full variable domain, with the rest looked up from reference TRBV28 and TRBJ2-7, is DVKVTQSSRYLVKRTGEKVFLECVQDMDHENMFWYRQDPGLGLRLIYFSYDVKMKEKGDIPEGYSVSREKKERFSLILESASTNQTSMYLCASSIPGLAFEQYFGPGTRLTVT.

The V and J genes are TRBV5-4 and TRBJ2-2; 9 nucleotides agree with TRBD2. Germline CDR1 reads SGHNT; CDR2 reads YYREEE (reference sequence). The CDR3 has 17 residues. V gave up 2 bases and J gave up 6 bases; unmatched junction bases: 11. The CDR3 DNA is TGTGCCAGCAGCTTCCGCGGGGGGGTTTCAGGCGCCGGGGAGCTGTTTTTT. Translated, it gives CASSFRGGVSGAGELFF.

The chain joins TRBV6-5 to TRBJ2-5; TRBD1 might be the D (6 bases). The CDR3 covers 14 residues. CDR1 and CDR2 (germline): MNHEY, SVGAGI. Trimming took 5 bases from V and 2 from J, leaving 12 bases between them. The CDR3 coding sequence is TGTGCCAGCAGTCGACTTGGACAGCAAGAGACCCAGTACTTC. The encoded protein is CASSRLGQQETQYF.

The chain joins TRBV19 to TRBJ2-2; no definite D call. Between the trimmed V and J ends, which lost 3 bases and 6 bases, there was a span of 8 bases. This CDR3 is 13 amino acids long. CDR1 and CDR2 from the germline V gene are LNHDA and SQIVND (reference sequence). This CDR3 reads CASSMGSPGELFF. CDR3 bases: TGTGCCAGTAGTATGGGCTCCCCCGGGGAGCTGTTTTTT.

The CDR3 DNA follows: TGTGCCAGCAGCCCCCAGGGACAGGGTGTAGACTATGGCTACACCTTC. It encodes CASSPQGQGVDYGYTF. The chain carries TRBV9 and TRBJ1-2; 9 nucleotides line up with TRBD1. The germline V gene has CDR1 SGDLS and CDR2 YYNGEE. V shed 4 bases, J shed 3 bases, and the junction held 10 bases outside the gene matches. This CDR3 contains 16 residues. Variable domain in full (rest from reference TRBV9 and TRBJ1-2): DSGVTQTPKHLITATGQRVTLRCSPRSGDLSVYWYQQSLDQGLQFLIQYYNGEERAKGNILERFSAQQFPDLHSELNLSSLELGDSALYFCASSPQGQGVDYGYTFGSGTRLTVV.

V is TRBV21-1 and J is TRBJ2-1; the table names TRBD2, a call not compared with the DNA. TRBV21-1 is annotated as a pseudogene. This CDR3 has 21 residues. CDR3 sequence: CASSKLLGGDSRVWCYNEQFF. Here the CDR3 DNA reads TGTGCCAGCAGCAAACTCCTCGGGGGGGACAGTAGGGTGTGGTGCTACAATGAGCAGTTCTTC.

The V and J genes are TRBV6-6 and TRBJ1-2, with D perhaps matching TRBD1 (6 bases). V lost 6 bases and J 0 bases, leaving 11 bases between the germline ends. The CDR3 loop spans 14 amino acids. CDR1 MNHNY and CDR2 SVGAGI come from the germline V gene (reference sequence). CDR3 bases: TGTGCCAGCAGGCTCGGACAGTCTAACTATGGCTACACCTTC. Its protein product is CASRLGQSNYGYTF.

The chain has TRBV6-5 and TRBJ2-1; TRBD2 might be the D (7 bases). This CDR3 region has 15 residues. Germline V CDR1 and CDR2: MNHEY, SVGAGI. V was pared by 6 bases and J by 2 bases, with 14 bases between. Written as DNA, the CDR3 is TGTGCCAGCAGCCCCGGGGGGCCGACCTACAATGAGCAGTTCTTC. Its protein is CASSPGGPTYNEQFF.

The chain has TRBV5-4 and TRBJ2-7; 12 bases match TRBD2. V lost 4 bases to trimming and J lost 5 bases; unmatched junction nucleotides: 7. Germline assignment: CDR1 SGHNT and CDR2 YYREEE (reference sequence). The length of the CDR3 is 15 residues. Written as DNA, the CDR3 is TGTGCCAGCAGCCTGACTAGCGGGAGTACCGACGAGCAGTACTTC. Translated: CASSLTSGSTDEQYF.

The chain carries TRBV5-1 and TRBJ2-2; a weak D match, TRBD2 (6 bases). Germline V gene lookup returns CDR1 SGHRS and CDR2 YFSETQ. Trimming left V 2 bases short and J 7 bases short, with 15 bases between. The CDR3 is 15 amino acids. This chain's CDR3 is CASSFGYGGIGELFF. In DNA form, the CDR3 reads TGCGCCAGCAGCTTCGGGTACGGAGGGATCGGGGAGCTGTTTTTT.